This T cell receptor (beta chain) was recovered during a study of T cells in Graves' hyperthyroidism and ophthalmopathy. Study-wide points: Classification by a 13 V-J model distinguished ophthalmopathy from stable hyperthyroidism. With a median lead of about 6.9 months before onset, the model predicted ophthalmopathy.

Using RNA transcripts as the source, TCR beta CDR3 regions were amplified. An initial round of RT-PCR targeting the TCR CDR3 relied on the HTBI primer set. Each CDR3 protein gets one entry after TCRdb re-called the multiplex PCR reads with MiXCR. The table has 200,000 to 300,000 distinct CDR3 sequences, around 17% seen once. CDR1 and CDR2 (germline): MNHEY, SVGEGT. Trimming removed 2 bases at V and 6 bases at J, with 19 bases between. CDR3 length: 16 residues. At least ten counts were recorded for this clonotype. Its antigen is as yet unknown. Specimen: blood. This chain joins TRBV6-2 or TRBV6-3 and TRBJ2-5; D is possibly TRBD2 (6 bases). This receptor was obtained from a woman aged 18-35 years with Graves' ophthalmopathy. The DNA for the CDR3 is TGTGCCAGCAGTTACCCAGGACATCCCGGCGGGAAGACCCAGTACTTC. It yields the protein CASSYPGHPGGKTQYF.